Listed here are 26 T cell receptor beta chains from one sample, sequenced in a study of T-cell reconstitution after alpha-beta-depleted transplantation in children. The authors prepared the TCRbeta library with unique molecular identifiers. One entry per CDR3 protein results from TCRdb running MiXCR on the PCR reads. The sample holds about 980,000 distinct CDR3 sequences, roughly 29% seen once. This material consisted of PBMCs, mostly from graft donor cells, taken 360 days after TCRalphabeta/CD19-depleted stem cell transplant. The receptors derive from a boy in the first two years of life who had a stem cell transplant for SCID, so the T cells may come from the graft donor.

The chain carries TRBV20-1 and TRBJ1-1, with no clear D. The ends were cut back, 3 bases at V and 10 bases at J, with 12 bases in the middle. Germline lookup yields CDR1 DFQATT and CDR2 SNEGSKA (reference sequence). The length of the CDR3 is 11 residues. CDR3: CSASWETGAFF. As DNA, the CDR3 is TGCAGTGCTAGTTGGGAAACGGGAGCTTTCTTT.

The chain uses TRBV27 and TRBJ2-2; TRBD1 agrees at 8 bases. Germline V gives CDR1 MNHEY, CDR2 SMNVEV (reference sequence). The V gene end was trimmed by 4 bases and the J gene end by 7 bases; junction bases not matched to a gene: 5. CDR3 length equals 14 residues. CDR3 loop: CASSSDRGGGELFF. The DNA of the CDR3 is TGTGCCAGCAGTTCCGACAGGGGAGGCGGGGAGCTGTTTTTT.

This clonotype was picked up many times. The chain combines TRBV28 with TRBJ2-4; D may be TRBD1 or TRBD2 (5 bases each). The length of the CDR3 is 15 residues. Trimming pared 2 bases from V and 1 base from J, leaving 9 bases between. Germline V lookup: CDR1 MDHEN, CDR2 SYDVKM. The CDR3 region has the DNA TGTGCCAGCAGTTTACGAGGGGCGGCCAAAAACATTCAGTACTTC. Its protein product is CASSLRGAAKNIQYF.

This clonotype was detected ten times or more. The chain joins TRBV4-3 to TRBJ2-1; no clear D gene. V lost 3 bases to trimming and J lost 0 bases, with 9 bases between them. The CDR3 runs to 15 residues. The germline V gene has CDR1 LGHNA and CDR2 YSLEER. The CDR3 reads CASSHGESSYNEQFF. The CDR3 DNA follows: TGCGCCAGCAGCCACGGAGAGAGCTCCTACAATGAGCAGTTCTTC.

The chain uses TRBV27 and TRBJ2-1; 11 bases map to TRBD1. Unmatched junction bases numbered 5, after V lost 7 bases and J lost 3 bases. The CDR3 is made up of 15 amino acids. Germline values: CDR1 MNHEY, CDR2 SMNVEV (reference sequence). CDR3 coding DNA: TGTGCCAGCACCGTGGACAGGGGGCACTACAATGAGCAGTTCTTC. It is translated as CASTVDRGHYNEQFF.

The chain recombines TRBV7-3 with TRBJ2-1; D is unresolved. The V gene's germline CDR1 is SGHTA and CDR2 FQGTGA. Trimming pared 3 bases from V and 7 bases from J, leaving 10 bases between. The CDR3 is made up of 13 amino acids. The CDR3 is CASSFHLGNEQFF. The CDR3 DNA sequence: TGTGCCAGCAGCTTCCACCTGGGGAATGAGCAGTTCTTC.

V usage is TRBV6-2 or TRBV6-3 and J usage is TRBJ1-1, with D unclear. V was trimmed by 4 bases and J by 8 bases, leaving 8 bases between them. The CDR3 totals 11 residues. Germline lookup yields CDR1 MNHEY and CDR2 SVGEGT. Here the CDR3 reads CASSWIKEAFF. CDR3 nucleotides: TGTGCCAGCAGTTGGATTAAAGAAGCTTTCTTT.

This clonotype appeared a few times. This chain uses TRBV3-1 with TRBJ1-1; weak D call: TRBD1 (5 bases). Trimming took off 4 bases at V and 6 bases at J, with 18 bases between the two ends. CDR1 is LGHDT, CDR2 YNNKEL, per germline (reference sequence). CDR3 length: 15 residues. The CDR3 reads CASSLRSPGGAEAFF. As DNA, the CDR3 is TGTGCCAGCAGCCTACGATCGCCCGGGGGGGCTGAAGCTTTCTTT.

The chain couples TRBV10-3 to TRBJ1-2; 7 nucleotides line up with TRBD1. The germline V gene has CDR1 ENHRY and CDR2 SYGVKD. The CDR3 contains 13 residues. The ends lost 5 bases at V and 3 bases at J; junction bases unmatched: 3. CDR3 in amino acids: CAISSQGDYGYTF. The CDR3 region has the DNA TGTGCCATCAGTTCCCAGGGGGACTATGGCTACACCTTC.

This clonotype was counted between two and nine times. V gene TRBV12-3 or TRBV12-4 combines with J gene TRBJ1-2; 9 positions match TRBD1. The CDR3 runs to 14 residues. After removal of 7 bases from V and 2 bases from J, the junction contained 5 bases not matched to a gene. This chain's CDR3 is CASIRQGVNYGYTF. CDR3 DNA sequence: TGTGCCAGCATACGACAGGGGGTAAACTATGGCTACACCTTC.

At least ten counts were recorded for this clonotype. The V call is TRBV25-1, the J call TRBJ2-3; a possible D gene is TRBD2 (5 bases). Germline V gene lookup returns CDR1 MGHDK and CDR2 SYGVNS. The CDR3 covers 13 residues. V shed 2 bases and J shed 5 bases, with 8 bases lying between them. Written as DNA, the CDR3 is TGTGCCAGCAGTGAACCGGGAAGAGATACGCAGTATTTT. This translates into CASSEPGRDTQYF. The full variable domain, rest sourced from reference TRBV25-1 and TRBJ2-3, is EADIYQTPRYLVIGTGKKITLECSQTMGHDKMYWYQQDPGMELHLIHYSYGVNSTEKGDLSSESTVSRIRTEHFPLTLESARPSHTSQYLCASSEPGRDTQYFGPGTRLTVL.

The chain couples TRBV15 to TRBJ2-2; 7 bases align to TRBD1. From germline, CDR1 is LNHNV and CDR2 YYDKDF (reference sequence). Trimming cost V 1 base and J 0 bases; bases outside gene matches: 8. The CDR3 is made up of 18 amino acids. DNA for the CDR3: TGTGCCACCAGCAGAGTTAGAGGGGACAGTACGAACACCGGGGAGCTGTTTTTT. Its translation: CATSRVRGDSTNTGELFF.

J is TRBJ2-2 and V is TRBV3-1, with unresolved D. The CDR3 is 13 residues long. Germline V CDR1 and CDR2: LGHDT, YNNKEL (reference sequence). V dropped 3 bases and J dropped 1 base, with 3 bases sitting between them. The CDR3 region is CASSHQNTGELFF. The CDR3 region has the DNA TGTGCCAGCAGCCATCAGAACACCGGGGAGCTGTTTTTT.

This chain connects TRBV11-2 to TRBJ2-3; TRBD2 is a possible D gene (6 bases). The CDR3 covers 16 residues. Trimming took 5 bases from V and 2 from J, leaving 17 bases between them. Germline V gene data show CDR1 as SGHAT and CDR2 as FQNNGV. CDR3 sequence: CASSPRLPGDTDTQYF. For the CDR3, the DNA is TGTGCCAGCAGCCCACGACTGCCGGGGGACACAGATACGCAGTATTTT. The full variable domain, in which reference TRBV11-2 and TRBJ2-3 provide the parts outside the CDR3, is EAGVAQSPRYKIIEKRQSVAFWCNPISGHATLYWYQQILGQGPKLLIQFQNNGVVDDSQLPKDRFSAERLKGVDSTLKIQPAKLEDSAVYLCASSPRLPGDTDTQYFGPGTRLTVL.

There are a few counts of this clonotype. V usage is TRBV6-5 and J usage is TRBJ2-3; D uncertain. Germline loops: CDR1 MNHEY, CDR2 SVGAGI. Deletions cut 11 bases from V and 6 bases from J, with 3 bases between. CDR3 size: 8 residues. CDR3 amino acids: CAVDTQYF. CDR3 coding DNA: TGTGCCGTGGATACGCAGTATTTT.

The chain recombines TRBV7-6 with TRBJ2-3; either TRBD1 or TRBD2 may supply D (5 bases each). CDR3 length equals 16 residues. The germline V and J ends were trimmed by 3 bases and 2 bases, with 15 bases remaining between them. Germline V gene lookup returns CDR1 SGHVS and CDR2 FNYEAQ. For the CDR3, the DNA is TGTGCCAGCAGCTTGGGGGTCCCGCTATCCACAGATACGCAGTATTTT. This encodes CASSLGVPLSTDTQYF.

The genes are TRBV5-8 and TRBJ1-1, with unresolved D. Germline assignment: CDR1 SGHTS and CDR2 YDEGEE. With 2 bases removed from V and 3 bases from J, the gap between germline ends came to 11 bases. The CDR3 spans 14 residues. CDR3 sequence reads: CASSFLEGDTEAFF. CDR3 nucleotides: TGTGCCAGCAGCTTCCTCGAGGGAGACACTGAAGCTTTCTTT.

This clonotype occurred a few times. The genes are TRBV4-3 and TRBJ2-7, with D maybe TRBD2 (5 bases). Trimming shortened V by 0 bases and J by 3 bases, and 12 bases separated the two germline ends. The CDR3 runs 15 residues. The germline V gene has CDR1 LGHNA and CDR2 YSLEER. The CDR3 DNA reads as TGCGCCAGCAGCCAAGAGTCGGGGTCCCACTACGAGCAGTACTTC. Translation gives CASSQESGSHYEQYF.

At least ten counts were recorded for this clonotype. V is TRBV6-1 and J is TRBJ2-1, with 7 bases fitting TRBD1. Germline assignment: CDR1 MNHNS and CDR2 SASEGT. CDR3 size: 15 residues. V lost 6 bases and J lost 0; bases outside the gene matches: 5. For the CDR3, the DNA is TGTGCCAGCAGACACCGGGACAGCTCCTACAATGAGCAGTTCTTC. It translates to CASRHRDSSYNEQFF.

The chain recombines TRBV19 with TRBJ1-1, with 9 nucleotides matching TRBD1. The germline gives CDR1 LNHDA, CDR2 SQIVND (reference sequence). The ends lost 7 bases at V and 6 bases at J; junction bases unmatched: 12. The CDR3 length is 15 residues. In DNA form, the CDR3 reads TGTGCCAGTACGCTGTTGGGACAGGGAGTCGCTGAAGCTTTCTTT. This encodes CASTLLGQGVAEAFF.

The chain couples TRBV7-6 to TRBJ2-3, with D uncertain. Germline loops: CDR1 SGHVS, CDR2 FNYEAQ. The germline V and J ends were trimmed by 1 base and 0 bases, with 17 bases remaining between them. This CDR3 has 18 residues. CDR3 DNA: TGTGCCAGCAGCTTAGTTCCCGGTGACACGTCTAGCACAGATACGCAGTATTTT. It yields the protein CASSLVPGDTSSTDTQYF. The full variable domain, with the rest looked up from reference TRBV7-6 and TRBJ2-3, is GAGVSQSPRYKVTKRGQDVALRCDPISGHVSLYWYRQALGQGPEFLTYFNYEAQQDKSGLPNDRFSAERPEGSISTLTIQRTEQRDSAMYRCASSLVPGDTSSTDTQYFGPGTRLTVL.

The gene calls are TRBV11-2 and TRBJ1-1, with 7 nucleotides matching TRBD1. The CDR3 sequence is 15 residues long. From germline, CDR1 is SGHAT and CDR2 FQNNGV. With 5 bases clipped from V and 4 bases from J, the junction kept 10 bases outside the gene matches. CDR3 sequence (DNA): TGTGCCAGCAGCCCCGACAGGGATGAGGTCACTGAAGCTTTCTTT. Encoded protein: CASSPDRDEVTEAFF.

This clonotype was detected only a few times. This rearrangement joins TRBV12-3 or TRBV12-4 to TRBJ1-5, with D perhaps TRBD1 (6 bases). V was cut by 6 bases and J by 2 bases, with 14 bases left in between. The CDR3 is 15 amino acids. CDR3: CASSPKGEGNQPQHF. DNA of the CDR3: TGTGCCAGCAGCCCCAAGGGGGAAGGCAATCAGCCCCAGCATTTT.

The CDR3 DNA reads as TGTGCCATCAGTGAGGATACTAGCTCGCAGTATTTT. The encoded protein is CAISEDTSSQYF. J is TRBJ2-3 and V is TRBV10-3; D may be TRBD2 (6 bases). The CDR3 covers 12 residues. V dropped 2 bases and J dropped 10 bases, with 10 bases sitting between them. Germline V gene lookup returns CDR1 ENHRY and CDR2 SYGVKD.

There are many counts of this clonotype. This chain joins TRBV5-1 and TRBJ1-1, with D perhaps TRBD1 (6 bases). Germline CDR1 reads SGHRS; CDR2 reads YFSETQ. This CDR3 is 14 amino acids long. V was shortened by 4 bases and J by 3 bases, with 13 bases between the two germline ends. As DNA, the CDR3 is TGCGCCAGCAGCACAGGGATGGCGGACACTGAAGCTTTCTTT. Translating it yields CASSTGMADTEAFF. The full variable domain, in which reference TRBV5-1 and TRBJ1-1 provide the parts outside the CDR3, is KAGVTQTPRYLIKTRGQQVTLSCSPISGHRSVSWYQQTPGQGLQFLFEYFSETQRNKGNFPGRFSGRQFSNSRSEMNVSTLELGDSALYLCASSTGMADTEAFFGQGTRLTVV.

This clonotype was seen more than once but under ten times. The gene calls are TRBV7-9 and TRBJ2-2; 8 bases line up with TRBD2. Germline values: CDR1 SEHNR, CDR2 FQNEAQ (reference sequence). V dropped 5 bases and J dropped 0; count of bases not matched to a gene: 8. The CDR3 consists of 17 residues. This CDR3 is CASSPRTSKANTGELFF. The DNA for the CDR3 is TGTGCCAGCAGCCCACGGACTAGCAAGGCGAACACCGGGGAGCTGTTTTTT.